Presented here are 23 T cell receptor beta chains from one specimen sequenced in a study of blood T cell repertoires in COVID-19. The protocol was immunoSEQ multiplex PCR, while the TCRdb copy is restricted to in-frame clones and leaves out a portion. Of approximately 360,000 clones in the sample, about 90% are singletons; the top ten hold 1.5% to 2.5%. The sequenced material came from PBMCs or T cells enriched from blood (not recorded which). The receptors were sampled from a man aged 35-49 years in a cohort exposed to, infected with or recovered from COVID-19 (not recorded which).

The chain couples TRBV6-1 to TRBJ1-4; TRBD1 aligns across 7 bases. Germline loops: CDR1 MNHNS, CDR2 SASEGT. This CDR3 has 16 residues. Unmatched junction bases numbered 10, after V lost 4 bases and J lost 5 bases. The DNA for the CDR3 is TGTGCCAGCAGTGCTCCTCCGGGACAGCGAAATGAAAAACTGTTTTTT. Amino acid sequence: CASSAPPGQRNEKLFF.

The chain couples TRBV10-3 to TRBJ2-5; 7 bases agree with TRBD2. The CDR3 has 12 amino acids. Trimming cost V 2 bases and J 7 bases; bases outside gene matches: 1. Germline V gives CDR1 ENHRY, CDR2 SYGVKD. The DNA for the CDR3 is TGTGCCATCAGTGAGACGGGGGGGACCCAGTACTTC. Its translation: CAISETGGTQYF.

The gene calls are TRBV6-5 and TRBJ1-1; 7 bases fit TRBD1. After removal of 7 bases from V and 7 bases from J, the junction contained 9 bases not matched to a gene. CDR1 is MNHEY and CDR2 is SVGAGI in the germline V gene. The CDR3 runs 13 residues. CDR3 sequence: CASIGQALFEAFF. Written as DNA, the CDR3 is TGTGCCAGCATTGGACAGGCTTTATTTGAAGCTTTCTTT.

CDR3 sequence: CASSSWAGGPSEQFF. In DNA, the CDR3 is TGTGCCAGCAGCTCCTGGGCGGGAGGGCCTAGTGAGCAGTTCTTC. V is TRBV11-2 and J is TRBJ2-1, with 9 positions matching TRBD2. Germline CDR1 reads SGHAT; CDR2 reads FQNNGV. V shed 4 bases, J shed 9 bases, and the junction held 10 bases outside the gene matches. This CDR3 region has 15 residues.

The V call is TRBV28, the J call TRBJ2-7, with D tentatively TRBD2 (5 bases). The V and J ends lost 2 bases and 3 bases respectively, with 11 bases between them. The length of the CDR3 is 14 residues. The germline V gene encodes CDR1 MDHEN and CDR2 SYDVKM. CDR3 residues: CASSLPGLNYEQYF. The DNA of the CDR3 is TGTGCCAGCAGTTTACCCGGACTCAACTACGAGCAGTACTTC.

The chain combines TRBV4-1 with TRBJ2-7; 8 bases are shared with TRBD2. Per the germline V gene, CDR1 is MGHRA and CDR2 is YSYEKL. This CDR3 comprises 14 residues. J gave up 2 bases and V 4 bases, and 4 bases lay outside the gene matches. The CDR3 region is CASSPGLVAYEQYF. The CDR3 DNA follows: TGCGCCAGCAGCCCGGGACTAGTAGCCTACGAGCAGTACTTC.

This clone was detected once. CDR3 region: CASNGQGFNSPLHF. The CDR3 DNA follows: TGTGCCAGCAACGGACAGGGTTTCAATTCACCCCTCCACTTT. V and J are TRBV2 and TRBJ1-6; the match to TRBD1 covers 8 bases. The germline gives CDR1 SNHLY, CDR2 FYNNEI. This CDR3 is built from 14 residues. Trimming removed 7 bases from V and 7 bases from J; junction bases left unmatched: 6. Combining the CDR3 with reference TRBV2 and TRBJ1-6 gives the whole variable domain EPEVTQTPSHQVTQMGQEVILRCVPISNHLYFYWYRQILGQKVEFLVSFYNNEISEKSEIFDDQFSVERPDGSNFTLKIRSTKLEDSAMYFCASNGQGFNSPLHFGNGTRLTVT.

The chain has TRBV2 and TRBJ2-3; perhaps TRBD2 as D (6 bases). The CDR3 has 12 amino acids. CDR1 is SNHLY and CDR2 is FYNNEI in the germline V gene. The V gene lost 6 bases and the J gene lost 4 bases, with 8 bases spanning the gap. The CDR3 loop is CASRGTSDTQYF. The CDR3 bases are TGTGCCAGCAGAGGGACTTCAGATACGCAGTATTTT. Using reference TRBV2 and TRBJ2-3 for the parts outside the CDR3, the full variable domain is EPEVTQTPSHQVTQMGQEVILRCVPISNHLYFYWYRQILGQKVEFLVSFYNNEISEKSEIFDDQFSVERPDGSNFTLKIRSTKLEDSAMYFCASRGTSDTQYFGPGTRLTVL.

The V and J genes are TRBV6-1 and TRBJ2-7, with 10 positions matching TRBD2. V trimming: 2 bases; J trimming: 7 bases; junction bases outside the gene matches: 11. The CDR3 has 16 residues. Germline V gene lookup returns CDR1 MNHNS and CDR2 SASEGT. The CDR3: CASSERGSGRAREQYF. The DNA for the CDR3 is TGTGCCAGCAGTGAAAGGGGGAGCGGGAGGGCTCGGGAGCAGTACTTC.

Concerning this clone itself: Other DNA sequences in the same sample also yield this CDR3. In DNA, the CDR3 is TGTGCCATCCGGGGGTCAACTAATGAAAAACTGTTTTTT. Residues: CAIRGSTNEKLFF. The chain combines TRBV10-3 with TRBJ1-4; D might be TRBD1 (5 bases). V lost 8 bases to trimming and J lost 0 bases, with 7 bases between them. This CDR3 is 13 amino acids long. Germline assignment: CDR1 ENHRY and CDR2 SYGVKD.

V gene TRBV5-6 combines with J gene TRBJ2-1; TRBD2 aligns across 9 bases. This CDR3 has 18 residues. V was clipped by 4 bases and J by 1 base; unmatched bases: 12. The germline gives CDR1 SGHDT, CDR2 YYEEEE. The CDR3 nucleotides read TGTGCCAGCAGCCCGACCCACAGACTAGCGGAGTCCTACAATGAGCAGTTCTTC. Translation gives CASSPTHRLAESYNEQFF. Based on the CDR3 plus reference TRBV5-6 and TRBJ2-1, the full variable domain is DAGVTQSPTHLIKTRGQQVTLRCSPKSGHDTVSWYQQALGQGPQFIFQYYEEEERQRGNFPDRFSGHQFPNYSSELNVNALLLGDSALYLCASSPTHRLAESYNEQFFGPGTRLTVL.

This chain uses TRBV10-3 with TRBJ2-2; D is undetermined. TRBJ1-3 explains the end of the DNA better; the J call may be wrong. Germline assignment: CDR1 ENHRY and CDR2 SYGVKD. The CDR3 consists of 13 residues. Written as DNA, the CDR3 is TGTGCCGTCGCCCGAGACTCTGGAAACACCATATATTTT. It specifies CAVARDSGNTIYF.

The rearrangement uses TRBV19 and TRBJ2-1; 13 bases line up with TRBD2. The germline V gene has CDR1 LNHDA and CDR2 SQIVND (reference sequence). This CDR3 is built from 14 residues. Unmatched junction bases numbered 2, after V lost 4 bases and J lost 8 bases. The CDR3 region has the DNA TGTGCCAGTAGTAGGACTAGCGGGAGCTATGAGCAGTTCTTC. Amino acids: CASSRTSGSYEQFF.

V usage is TRBV7-2 and J usage is TRBJ1-3, with 10 bases that match TRBD1. From germline, CDR1 is SGHTA and CDR2 FQGNSA. Germline trimming cut 4 bases from V and 9 bases from J; bases unmatched to any gene: 6. This CDR3 spans 14 amino acids. Here the CDR3 DNA reads TGTGCCAGCAGCTCGGACAGGGGGGGACCCACCATATATTTT. Amino acids: CASSSDRGGPTIYF.

The sample holds many counts of this clone. The chain couples TRBV6-5 to TRBJ2-1, with D possibly matching TRBD2 (6 bases). The germline gives CDR1 MNHEY, CDR2 SVGAGI. The CDR3 loop spans 14 amino acids. Trimming stripped 11 bases from V and 8 bases from J, with 22 bases between. The CDR3 spells CAAEQERAADEQFF. The CDR3 coding sequence is TGTGCCGCGGAACAGGAGCGGGCTGCCGATGAGCAGTTCTTC.

CDR3 coding DNA: TGTGCCAGCAGCCAAGGGCCAAATCAGCCCCAGCATTTT. This gives the protein CASSQGPNQPQHF. V usage is TRBV3-1 (or the pseudogene TRBV3-2) and J usage is TRBJ1-5; D is uncertain. The V gene's germline CDR1 is LGHDT and CDR2 YNNKEL (reference sequence). The CDR3 is made up of 13 amino acids. Trimming shortened V by 1 base and J by 4 bases, and 5 bases separated the two germline ends.

This clone appeared once. The chain links TRBV2 to TRBJ1-5, with a tentative D call TRBD1 (6 bases). Trimming removed 6 bases from V and 1 base from J, with 10 bases in between. Germline CDR1 and CDR2: SNHLY and FYNNEI. The CDR3 has 14 residues. DNA of the CDR3: TGTGCCAGCAGCAGACAGGCGAGCAATCAGCCCCAGCATTTT. It specifies CASSRQASNQPQHF.

The genes are TRBV29-1 and TRBJ1-1, with 10 bases matching TRBD1. Germline trimming cut 6 bases from V and 5 bases from J; bases unmatched to any gene: 3. The V gene's germline CDR1 is SQVTM and CDR2 ANQGSEA. The CDR3 sequence is 12 residues long. CDR3: CSVGQGRTEAFF. CDR3 bases: TGCAGCGTGGGACAGGGGAGGACTGAAGCTTTCTTT.

The CDR3 protein is CASKDTFGGYTF. The CDR3 bases are TGTGCCAGTAAGGACACCTTCGGGGGCTACACCTTC. V is TRBV6-5 and J is TRBJ1-2; D may be TRBD1 (5 bases). Germline CDR1 is MNHEY and CDR2 is SVGAGI. There are 12 residues in the CDR3. The germline V and J ends were trimmed by 9 bases and 8 bases, with 16 bases remaining between them.

The chain uses TRBV7-9 and TRBJ1-6, with D possibly being TRBD1 (5 bases). V lost 4 bases to trimming and J lost 5 bases, with 12 bases between them. The CDR3 length is 15 residues. CDR1 is SEHNR and CDR2 is FQNEAQ in the germline V gene (reference sequence). The DNA for the CDR3 is TGTGCCAGCAGCTCCAGGGTAGGGGATAATTCACCCCTCCACTTT. Encoded protein: CASSSRVGDNSPLHF.

The V and J genes are TRBV6-5 and TRBJ1-1, with D possibly TRBD1 on 5 matching bases. Per the germline V gene, CDR1 is MNHEY and CDR2 is SVGAGI. The CDR3 loop spans 15 amino acids. Trimming took off 0 bases at V and 4 bases at J, with 12 bases between the two ends. The CDR3 DNA reads as TGTGCCAGCAGTTACTCCGCAGGGATGGGCACTGAAGCTTTCTTT. Its protein is CASSYSAGMGTEAFF.

The chain is built from TRBV6-4 and TRBJ2-7; 12 bases map to TRBD2. The CDR3 length is 13 residues. Germline V gives CDR1 MRHNA, CDR2 SNTAGT. V lost 8 bases, J lost 4 bases, and 3 bases stayed unmatched. The CDR3 sequence is CASQGLAGYEQYF. CDR3 coding DNA: TGTGCCAGCCAAGGACTAGCGGGGTACGAGCAGTACTTC.

This clone showed up just a few times. V and J are TRBV3-1 (or the pseudogene TRBV3-2) and TRBJ2-7; the match to TRBD1 covers 8 bases. Germline V lookup: CDR1 LGHDT, CDR2 YNNKEL (reference sequence). This CDR3 is 15 amino acids long. J lost 4 bases, V lost 4 bases, and 9 bases had no gene match. The CDR3 bases are TGTGCCAGCAGCCTATCTAACGACAGGGGATACGAGCAGTACTTC. Amino acids: CASSLSNDRGYEQYF.